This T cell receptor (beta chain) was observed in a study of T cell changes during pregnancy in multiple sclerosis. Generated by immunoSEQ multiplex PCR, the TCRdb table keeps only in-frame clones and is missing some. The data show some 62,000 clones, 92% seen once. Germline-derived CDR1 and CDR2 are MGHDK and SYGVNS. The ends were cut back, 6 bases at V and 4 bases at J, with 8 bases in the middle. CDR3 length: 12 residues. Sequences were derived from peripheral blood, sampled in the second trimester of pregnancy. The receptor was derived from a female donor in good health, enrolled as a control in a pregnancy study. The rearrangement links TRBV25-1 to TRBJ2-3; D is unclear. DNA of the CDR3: TGTGCCAGCAGCGTTCTACCAGATACGCAGTATTTT. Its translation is CASSVLPDTQYF.